This T cell receptor beta chain was retrieved from a study of post-analysis software for immune sequencing data. Study-level information: Courses of disease covered relapsing-remitting, secondary progressive and progressive-relapsing multiple sclerosis. Study results and caveats: Five TRBV segments were significantly more frequent in patients than in controls. TRBV5-6, TRBV5-1 and TRBV20-1 were among these segments.

In this sample, this clonotype turned up many times. Its target is unknown. Carried by the TCR beta cDNA libraries were unique molecular identifiers. Starting from about 0.94 to 9.7 million T cells, the study yielded roughly 0.5 million cDNA molecules. Each CDR3 protein gets one entry after TCRdb re-called the PCR reads with MiXCR. The sample has around 180,000 distinct CDR3 sequences; 25% to 35% are singletons. The trim removed 8 bases at V and 1 base at J, leaving 6 bases unmatched. Germline values: CDR1 MNHEY, CDR2 SVGAGI. The CDR3 length is 14 residues. The TCR comes from a girl aged 10-17 years with multiple sclerosis. The sequenced material came from blood. The genes are TRBV6-5 and TRBJ2-3, with 7 bases lining up with TRBD2. In DNA form, the CDR3 reads TGTGCCAGCTCGATGGCGGGGGGCACAGATACGCAGTATTTT. Protein sequence: CASSMAGGTDTQYF.